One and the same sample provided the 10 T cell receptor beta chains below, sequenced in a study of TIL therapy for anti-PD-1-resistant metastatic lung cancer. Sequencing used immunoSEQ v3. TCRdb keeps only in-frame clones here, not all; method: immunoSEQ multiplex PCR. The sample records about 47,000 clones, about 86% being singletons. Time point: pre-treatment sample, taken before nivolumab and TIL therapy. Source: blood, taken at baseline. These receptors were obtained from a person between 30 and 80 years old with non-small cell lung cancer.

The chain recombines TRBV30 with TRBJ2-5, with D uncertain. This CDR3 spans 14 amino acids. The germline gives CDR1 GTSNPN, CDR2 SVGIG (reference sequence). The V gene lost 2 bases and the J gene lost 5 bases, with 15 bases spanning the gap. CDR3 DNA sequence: TGTGCCTGGAGTATAGGGCTACTGGGGGAGACCCAGTACTTC. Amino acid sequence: CAWSIGLLGETQYF.

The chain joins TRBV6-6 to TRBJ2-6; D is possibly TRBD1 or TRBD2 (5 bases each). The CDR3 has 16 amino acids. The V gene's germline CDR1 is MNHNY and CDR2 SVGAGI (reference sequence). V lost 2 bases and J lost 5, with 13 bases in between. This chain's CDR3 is CASSYQGPHRANVLTF. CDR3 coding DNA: TGTGCCAGCAGTTACCAGGGACCCCATAGGGCCAACGTCCTGACTTTC.

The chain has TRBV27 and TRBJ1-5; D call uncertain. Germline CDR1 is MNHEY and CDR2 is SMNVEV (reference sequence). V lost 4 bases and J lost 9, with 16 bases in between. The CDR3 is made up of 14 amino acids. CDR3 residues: CASSSKVNIRPQHF. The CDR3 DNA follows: TGTGCCAGCAGTTCGAAGGTGAATATCAGGCCCCAGCATTTT.

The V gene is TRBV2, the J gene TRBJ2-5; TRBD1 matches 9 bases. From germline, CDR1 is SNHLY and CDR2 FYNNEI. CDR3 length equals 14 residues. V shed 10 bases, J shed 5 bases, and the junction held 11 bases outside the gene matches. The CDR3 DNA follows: TGTGCCACTACCCAACAGGGGGCTATGGAGACCCAGTACTTC. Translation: CATTQQGAMETQYF.

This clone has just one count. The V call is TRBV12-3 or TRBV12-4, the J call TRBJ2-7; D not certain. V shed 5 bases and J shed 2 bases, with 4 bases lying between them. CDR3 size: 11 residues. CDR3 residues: CASSNTYEQYF. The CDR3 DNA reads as TGTGCCAGCAGTAATACCTACGAGCAGTACTTC.

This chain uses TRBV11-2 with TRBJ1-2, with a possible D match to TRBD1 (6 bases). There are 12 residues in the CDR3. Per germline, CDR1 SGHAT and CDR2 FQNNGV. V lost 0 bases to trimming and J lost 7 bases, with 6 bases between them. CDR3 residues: CASSLEGGGYTF. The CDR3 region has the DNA TGTGCCAGCAGCTTAGAAGGGGGTGGCTACACCTTC.

The DNA for the CDR3 is TGTGCCAGTAGATGGACAAGGGGCACTGAAGCTTTCTTT. It codes for CASRWTRGTEAFF. The chain carries TRBV19 and TRBJ1-1; a possible D gene is TRBD1 (5 bases). Per the germline V gene, CDR1 is LNHDA and CDR2 is SQIVND (reference sequence). This CDR3 is built from 13 residues. Trimming removed 6 bases at V and 4 bases at J, with 12 bases between. Full variable domain (missing parts from reference TRBV19 and TRBJ1-1): DGGITQSPKYLFRKEGQNVTLSCEQNLNHDAMYWYRQDPGQGLRLIYYSQIVNDFQKGDIAEGYSVSREKKESFPLTVTSAQKNPTAFYLCASRWTRGTEAFFGQGTRLTVV.

In DNA form, the CDR3 reads TGTGCCAGCAGTGGGGAGGAGGGGGGTACGCAGTATTTT. Translated: CASSGEEGGTQYF. The chain links TRBV11-3 to TRBJ2-3; the D call may be TRBD1 or TRBD2 (6 bases each). V lost 6 bases and J lost 8, with 15 bases in between. The CDR3 spans 13 residues. Per germline, CDR1 SGHNT and CDR2 YENEEA.

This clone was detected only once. In DNA form, the CDR3 reads TGTGCCAGCAGTTGGGGGGTTGACCGTACATTATTAGAGCAGTTCTTC. It codes for CASSWGVDRTLLEQFF. The chain links TRBV27 to TRBJ2-1; perhaps TRBD2 as D (6 bases). The germline V and J ends were trimmed by 4 bases and 10 bases, with 23 bases remaining between them. There are 16 residues in the CDR3. CDR1 is MNHEY and CDR2 is SMNVEV in the germline V gene (reference sequence).

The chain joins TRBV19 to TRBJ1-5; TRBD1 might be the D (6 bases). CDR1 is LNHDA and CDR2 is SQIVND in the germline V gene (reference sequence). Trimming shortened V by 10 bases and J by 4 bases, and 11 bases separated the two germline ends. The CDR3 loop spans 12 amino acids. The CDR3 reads CATRTANQPQHF. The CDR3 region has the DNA TGTGCCACCAGGACAGCGAATCAGCCCCAGCATTTT.